Presented here are 15 T cell receptor beta chains from one specimen sequenced in a study of cytotoxic CD8 clonotypes in ibrutinib-treated CLL. Some clones are missing from TCRdb's copy, which holds only in-frame ones; the method was immunoSEQ multiplex PCR. The sample has approximately 160,000 clones; 70% to 90% are singletons. The material was PBMCs, obtained at disease progression, from a patient treated with ibrutinib. These receptor sequences come from a human donor with chronic lymphocytic leukemia.

This clone came up a few times. J is TRBJ1-1 and V is TRBV7-8; D call uncertain. The germline V gene has CDR1 SGHVS and CDR2 FQNEAQ. The CDR3 totals 14 residues. V lost 2 bases and J 5 bases, leaving 12 bases between the germline ends. The CDR3 DNA is TGTGCCAGCAGCTTACGTAGGTTCGGGACTGAAGCTTTCTTT. Protein: CASSLRRFGTEAFF.

The DNA for the CDR3 is TGCGCCAGCACCCGGGGCAGTACTAACCAAGAGACCCAGTACTTC. Protein sequence: CASTRGSTNQETQYF. The chain employs TRBV5-1 and TRBJ2-5; D tentatively reads TRBD1 or TRBD2 (5 bases each). V was shortened by 6 bases and J by 0 bases, with 15 bases between the two germline ends. The CDR3 extends over 15 amino acids. Germline values: CDR1 SGHRS, CDR2 YFSETQ.

This chain uses TRBV11-2 with TRBJ2-5; TRBD1 agrees at 8 bases. Trimming removed 4 bases from V and 5 bases from J; junction bases left unmatched: 9. Germline V CDR1 and CDR2: SGHAT, FQNNGV. The CDR3 has 15 amino acids. CDR3 loop: CASSSDPGGRETQYF. CDR3 DNA sequence: TGTGCCAGCAGCTCAGACCCAGGGGGCAGGGAGACCCAGTACTTC.

This chain connects TRBV15 to TRBJ2-7; perhaps D is TRBD1 or TRBD2 (7 bases each). The V end was cut by 2 bases, the J end by 1 base, with 12 bases between. The CDR3 is 15 amino acids. Germline CDR1 is LNHNV and CDR2 is YYDKDF (reference sequence). CDR3 amino acids: CATSRSQGGSYEQYF. For the CDR3, the DNA is TGTGCCACCAGCAGATCTCAGGGGGGGTCCTACGAGCAGTACTTC.

J is TRBJ2-2 and V is TRBV7-9; tentatively, D is TRBD2 (6 bases). Looked up from germline, CDR1 is SEHNR and CDR2 is FQNEAQ (reference sequence). The V and J ends lost 1 base and 2 bases respectively, with 14 bases between them. CDR3 length: 17 amino acids. The CDR3 loop reads CASSLDATGDNTGELFF. The CDR3 bases are TGTGCCAGCAGCTTAGATGCAACGGGAGACAACACCGGGGAGCTGTTTTTT. Full variable domain (rest looked up from reference TRBV7-9 and TRBJ2-2): DTGVSQNPRHKITKRGQNVTFRCDPISEHNRLYWYRQTLGQGPEFLTYFQNEAQLEKSRLLSDRFSAERPKGSFSTLEIQRTEQGDSAMYLCASSLDATGDNTGELFFGEGSRLTVL.

The chain uses TRBV18 and TRBJ1-1; the match to TRBD1 covers 7 bases. Germline-derived CDR1 and CDR2 are KGHSH and LQKENI. V shed 2 bases and J 5 bases; nucleotides not matched to a gene: 8. CDR3 size: 15 residues. DNA for the CDR3: TGTGCCAGCTCACCAAACCGGGACAGTGGTACTGAAGCTTTCTTT. Translating gives CASSPNRDSGTEAFF.

The rearrangement links TRBV2 to TRBJ2-3; D is undetermined. Trimming shortened V by 8 bases and J by 5 bases, and 20 bases separated the two germline ends. The CDR3 extends over 15 amino acids. The germline V gene has CDR1 SNHLY and CDR2 FYNNEI. The CDR3 loop reads CASVGIGPEGDTQYF. DNA of the CDR3: TGTGCCAGCGTGGGGATCGGTCCCGAAGGAGATACGCAGTATTTT.

The chain recombines TRBV19 with TRBJ2-1; TRBD1 matches at 7 bases. The CDR3 is 16 amino acids. CDR1 LNHDA and CDR2 SQIVND come from the germline V gene (reference sequence). The trim removed 5 bases at V and 7 bases at J, leaving 14 bases unmatched. CDR3 loop: CASSSPTGKVPNEQFF. CDR3 bases: TGTGCCAGTAGTTCGCCGACAGGGAAAGTCCCTAATGAGCAGTTCTTC. The whole variable domain, remainder taken from reference TRBV19 and TRBJ2-1, is DGGITQSPKYLFRKEGQNVTLSCEQNLNHDAMYWYRQDPGQGLRLIYYSQIVNDFQKGDIAEGYSVSREKKESFPLTVTSAQKNPTAFYLCASSSPTGKVPNEQFFGPGTRLTVL.

The chain couples TRBV18 to TRBJ2-2, with 8 bases matching TRBD1. This CDR3 region has 18 residues. The germline gives CDR1 KGHSH, CDR2 LQKENI. The V gene end was trimmed by 1 base and the J gene end by 1 base; junction bases not matched to a gene: 8. CDR3: CASSPRPATGENTGELFF. The CDR3 DNA reads TGTGCCAGCTCACCACGGCCCGCGACAGGGGAGAACACCGGGGAGCTGTTTTTT.

V usage is TRBV5-5 and J usage is TRBJ2-1; 11 bases line up with TRBD2. Germline V gene sequence: CDR1 SGHKS, CDR2 YYEKEE (reference sequence). V was clipped by 3 bases and J by 0 bases; unmatched bases: 5. This CDR3 is 17 amino acids long. In DNA form, the CDR3 reads TGTGCCAGCAGCTCACTAGCGGGGGAGAGCTCCTACAATGAGCAGTTCTTC. Translated: CASSSLAGESSYNEQFF.

This clone was picked up one time. The V call is TRBV15, the J call TRBJ2-3; TRBD1 matches 7 bases. V lost 0 bases and J lost 6; bases outside the gene matches: 6. The CDR3 runs to 15 residues. CDR1 is LNHNV and CDR2 is YYDKDF in the germline V gene (reference sequence). CDR3 residues: CATSREQGTPDTQYF. CDR3 nucleotides: TGTGCCACCAGCAGAGAACAGGGGACGCCTGATACGCAGTATTTT.

The rearrangement uses TRBV7-2 and TRBJ2-7; 7 bases fit TRBD2. Germline values: CDR1 SGHTA, CDR2 FQGNSA. V lost 5 bases, J lost 4 bases, and 11 bases stayed unmatched. This CDR3 has 15 amino acids. The CDR3 loop reads CASSRPSGKVYEQYF. The CDR3 DNA reads TGTGCCAGCAGCCGTCCTAGCGGAAAAGTTTACGAGCAGTACTTC.

A single count supports this clone. The chain is built from TRBV9 and TRBJ1-5; D gene uncertain. The CDR3 is made up of 17 amino acids. Germline V gene data show CDR1 as SGDLS and CDR2 as YYNGEE. Trimming took off 0 bases at V and 6 bases at J, with 19 bases between the two ends. This CDR3 is CASSVGSGDGEAQPQHF. Written as DNA, the CDR3 is TGTGCCAGCAGCGTAGGGTCTGGGGATGGGGAGGCTCAGCCCCAGCATTTT.

V usage is TRBV5-6 and J usage is TRBJ2-7; 8 bases align to TRBD2. Germline values: CDR1 SGHDT, CDR2 YYEEEE. The CDR3 is 17 residues long. The junction had 12 bases not matched to a gene; V was cut back by 0 bases and J by 4 bases. CDR3 protein: CASSLAVSGGWPYEQYF. The CDR3 nucleotides are TGTGCCAGCAGCTTGGCCGTAAGCGGGGGTTGGCCTTACGAGCAGTACTTC.

This sequence joins TRBV4-3 and TRBJ2-7; 10 positions match TRBD2. Germline CDR1 LGHNA, CDR2 YSLEER. J gave up 6 bases and V 0 bases, and 17 bases lay outside the gene matches. The CDR3 spans 19 residues. The CDR3 loop reads CASSQDPLASLAGLREQYF. The CDR3 nucleotides are TGCGCCAGCAGCCAAGATCCTTTAGCTTCACTAGCGGGGTTGCGCGAGCAGTACTTC.